The 14 T cell receptor beta chains below all came from one sample that was sequenced in a study of blood T cell repertoires in COVID-19. Clones were sequenced by immunoSEQ multiplex PCR, and TCRdb holds only the in-frame ones, with some missing. The profile covers 210,000 or so clones, with over 80% appearing a single time and roughly 1.3% taken by the ten largest. The source material was peripheral blood. These receptors came from a woman in her thirties with COVID-19, enrolled during active disease.

The CDR3 DNA is TGTGCCAGCAGCAAAGAGGCAAGGCGGGAACCATCCACAGATACGCAGTATTTT. Protein product: CASSKEARREPSTDTQYF. The chain combines TRBV21-1 with TRBJ2-3; the table's D gene call, TRBD2, was not cross checked with the DNA. TRBV21-1 is described as a pseudogene. The CDR3 loop spans 18 amino acids.

J is TRBJ1-2 and V is TRBV6-5; maybe TRBD1 (6 bases). Deletions cut 7 bases from V and 6 bases from J, with 15 bases between. This CDR3 is 13 amino acids long. Germline V lookup: CDR1 MNHEY, CDR2 SVGAGI. The CDR3 bases are TGTGCCAGCACCCCAGGGGAGGGCCATGGCTACACCTTC. This translates into CASTPGEGHGYTF.

The V call is TRBV21-1, the J call TRBJ1-1; the table's D gene call, TRBD1, was not cross checked with the DNA. TRBV21-1 is a pseudogene. The CDR3 covers 11 residues. The CDR3 sequence is CASSSTGCAFF. In DNA form, the CDR3 reads TGTGCCAGCAGCTCGACAGGTTGCGCTTTCTTT.

The gene calls are TRBV6-6 and TRBJ2-3, with 10 bases aligning to TRBD2. Germline CDR1 is MNHNY and CDR2 is SVGAGI (reference sequence). V was clipped by 5 bases and J by 5 bases; unmatched bases: 4. The CDR3 sequence is 14 residues long. CDR3: CASSDLAGVDTQYF. CDR3 DNA: TGTGCCAGCAGTGACCTAGCGGGAGTAGATACGCAGTATTTT.

The genes are TRBV9 and TRBJ1-2, with D possibly TRBD1 on 5 matching bases. The CDR3 is made up of 13 amino acids. Trimming left V 0 bases short and J 6 bases short, with 9 bases between. CDR1 and CDR2 from the germline V gene are SGDLS and YYNGEE. The CDR3: CASSVEGYDGYTF. The CDR3, as DNA: TGTGCCAGCAGCGTAGAGGGGTACGATGGCTACACCTTC.

The V gene is TRBV12-3 or TRBV12-4, the J gene TRBJ2-7; D ambiguous. The CDR3 sequence is 13 residues long. Between the trimmed V and J ends, which lost 3 bases and 2 bases, there was a span of 8 bases. DNA for the CDR3: TGTGCCAGCAGTTTTCAGTCCCCCTACGAGCAGTACTTC. The encoded protein is CASSFQSPYEQYF.

The chain is built from TRBV5-1 and TRBJ2-5, with 9 bases matching TRBD1. There are 16 residues in the CDR3. Germline loops: CDR1 SGHRS, CDR2 YFSETQ. V dropped 4 bases and J dropped 5; count of bases not matched to a gene: 12. The CDR3, as DNA: TGCGCCAGCAGCAAAGGGACAGGGATGAACACGGAGACCCAGTACTTC. Amino acid sequence: CASSKGTGMNTETQYF.

The gene calls are TRBV7-9 and TRBJ2-7; 7 bases are a match to TRBD2. The CDR3 loop spans 19 amino acids. Germline values: CDR1 SEHNR, CDR2 FQNEAQ (reference sequence). Trimming cost V 1 base and J 0 bases; bases outside gene matches: 15. The CDR3 nucleotides read TGTGCCAGCAGCTTAGGGGTAGCGGGTACACTCACTCTCTCCTACGAGCAGTACTTC. Its translation is CASSLGVAGTLTLSYEQYF.

The chain joins TRBV7-2 to TRBJ2-7; D unclear. The CDR3 sequence is 15 residues long. V lost 1 base to trimming and J lost 3 bases, with 13 bases between them. Germline loops: CDR1 SGHTA, CDR2 FQGNSA. DNA of the CDR3: TGTGCCAGCAGCTTAGGAGACTCCCGAGTCTACGAGCAGTACTTC. Its protein is CASSLGDSRVYEQYF.

The chain uses TRBV5-4 and TRBJ2-2; possible D gene TRBD1, 6 bases. Deletions cut 0 bases from V and 0 bases from J, with 9 bases between. Germline V gene lookup returns CDR1 SGHNT and CDR2 YYREEE (reference sequence). The length of the CDR3 is 16 residues. The CDR3, as DNA: TGTGCCAGCAGCTTGGCGGCAGGGGCGAACACCGGGGAGCTGTTTTTT. Its protein is CASSLAAGANTGELFF.

The rearrangement uses TRBV9 and TRBJ2-5; maybe TRBD2 (6 bases). Looked up from germline, CDR1 is SGDLS and CDR2 is YYNGEE. The CDR3 is made up of 11 amino acids. Trimming removed 5 bases from V and 5 bases from J, with 7 bases in between. The CDR3 protein is CASSGGETQYF. CDR3 DNA sequence: TGTGCCAGCAGTGGGGGGGAGACCCAGTACTTC.

The chain uses TRBV5-6 and TRBJ1-2; 11 nucleotides align to TRBD1. V was pared by 3 bases and J by 5 bases, with 6 bases of the junction left unmatched. This CDR3 region has 15 residues. From germline, CDR1 is SGHDT and CDR2 YYEEEE. DNA for the CDR3: TGTGCCAGCAGCTCCGGACAGGGGGCAGGGTATGGCTACACCTTC. Protein product: CASSSGQGAGYGYTF.

This chain links TRBV7-9 with TRBJ1-3; 7 nucleotides line up with TRBD1. CDR1 is SEHNR, CDR2 FQNEAQ, per germline (reference sequence). J lost 4 bases, V lost 5 bases, and 17 bases had no gene match. The CDR3 consists of 18 residues. CDR3 nucleotide sequence: TGTGCCAGCAGCCCTCTACAGGGGTCCGTACAATCGGGAAACACCATATATTTT. This codes for CASSPLQGSVQSGNTIYF.

This CDR3 is CASSLYGNTEAFF. CDR3 coding DNA: TGTGCCAGCAGTTTGTACGGGAACACTGAAGCTTTCTTT. The chain recombines TRBV12-3 or TRBV12-4 with TRBJ1-1; no firm D call. The V end lost 3 bases, the J end lost 1 base, and 6 bases lay between the germline ends. CDR3 length: 13 residues.